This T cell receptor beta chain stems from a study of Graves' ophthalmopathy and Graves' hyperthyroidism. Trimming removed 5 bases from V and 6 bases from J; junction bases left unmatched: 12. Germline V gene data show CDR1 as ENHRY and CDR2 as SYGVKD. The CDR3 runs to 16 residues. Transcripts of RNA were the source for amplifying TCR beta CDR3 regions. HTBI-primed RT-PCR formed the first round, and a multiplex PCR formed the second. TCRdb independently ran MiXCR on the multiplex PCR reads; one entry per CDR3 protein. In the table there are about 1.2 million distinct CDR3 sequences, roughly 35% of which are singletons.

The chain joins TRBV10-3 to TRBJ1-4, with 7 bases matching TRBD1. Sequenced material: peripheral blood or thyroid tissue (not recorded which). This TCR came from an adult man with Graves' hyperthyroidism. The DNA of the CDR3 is TGTGCCATCAGTACTACAGGGGACACCGTCTATGAAAAACTGTTTTTT. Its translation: CAISTTGDTVYEKLFF.